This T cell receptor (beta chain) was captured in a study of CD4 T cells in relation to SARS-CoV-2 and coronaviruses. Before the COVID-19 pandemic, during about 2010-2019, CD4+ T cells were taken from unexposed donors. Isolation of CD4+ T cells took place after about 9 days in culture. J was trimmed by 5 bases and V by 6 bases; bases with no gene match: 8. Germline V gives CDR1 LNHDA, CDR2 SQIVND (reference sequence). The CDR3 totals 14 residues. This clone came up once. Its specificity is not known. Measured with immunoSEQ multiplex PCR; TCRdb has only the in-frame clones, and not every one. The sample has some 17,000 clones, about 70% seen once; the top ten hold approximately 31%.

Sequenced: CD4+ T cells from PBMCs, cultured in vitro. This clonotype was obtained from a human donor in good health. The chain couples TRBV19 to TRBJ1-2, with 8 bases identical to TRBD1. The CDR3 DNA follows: TGTGCCAGTAGGGAGCTGGACAGGGAATATGGCTACACCTTC. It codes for CASRELDREYGYTF.